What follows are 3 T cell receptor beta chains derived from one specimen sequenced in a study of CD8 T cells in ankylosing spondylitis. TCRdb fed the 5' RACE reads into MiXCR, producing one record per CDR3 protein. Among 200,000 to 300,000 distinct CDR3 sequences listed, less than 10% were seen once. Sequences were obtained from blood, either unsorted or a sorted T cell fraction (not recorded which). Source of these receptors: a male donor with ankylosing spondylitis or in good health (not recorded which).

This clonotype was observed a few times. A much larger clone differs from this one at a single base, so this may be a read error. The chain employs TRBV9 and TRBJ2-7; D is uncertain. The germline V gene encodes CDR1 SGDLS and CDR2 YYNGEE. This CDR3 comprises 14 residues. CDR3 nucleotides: TGTGCCAGCAGCGTCTCCCTTGGATCCTGCGAGCAGTACTTC. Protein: CASSVSLGSCEQYF.

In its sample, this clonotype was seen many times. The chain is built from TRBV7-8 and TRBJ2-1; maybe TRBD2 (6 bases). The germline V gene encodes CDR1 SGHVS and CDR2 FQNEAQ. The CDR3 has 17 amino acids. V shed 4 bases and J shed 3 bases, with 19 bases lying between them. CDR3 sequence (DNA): TGTGCCAGCAGCTCCACTGGTGGAGGGACCCGCTACAATGAGCAGTTCTTC. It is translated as CASSSTGGGTRYNEQFF.

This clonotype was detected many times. CDR3 residues: CASSAASVNTDTQYF. CDR3 DNA: TGTGCCAGCAGTGCCGCTAGCGTAAACACAGATACGCAGTATTTT. The chain recombines TRBV12-3 or TRBV12-4 with TRBJ2-3; a possible D gene is TRBD2 (6 bases). The CDR3 extends over 15 amino acids. Trimming shortened V by 5 bases and J by 2 bases, and 14 bases separated the two germline ends.